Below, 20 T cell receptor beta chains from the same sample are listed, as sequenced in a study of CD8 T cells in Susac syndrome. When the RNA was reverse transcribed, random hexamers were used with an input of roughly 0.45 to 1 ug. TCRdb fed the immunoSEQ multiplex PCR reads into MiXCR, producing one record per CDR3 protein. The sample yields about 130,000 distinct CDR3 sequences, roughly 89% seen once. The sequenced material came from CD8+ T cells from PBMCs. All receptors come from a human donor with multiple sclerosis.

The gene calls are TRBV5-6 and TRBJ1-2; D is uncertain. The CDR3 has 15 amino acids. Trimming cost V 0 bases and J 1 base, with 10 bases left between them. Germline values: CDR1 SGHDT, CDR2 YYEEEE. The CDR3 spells CASSLVIGSNYGYTF. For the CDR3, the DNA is TGTGCCAGCAGCTTGGTTATTGGCAGTAACTATGGCTACACCTTC.

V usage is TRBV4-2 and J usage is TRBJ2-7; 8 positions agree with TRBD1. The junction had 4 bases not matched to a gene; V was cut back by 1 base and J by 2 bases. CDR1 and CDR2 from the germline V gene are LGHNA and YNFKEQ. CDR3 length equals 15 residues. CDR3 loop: CASSQGTGSTYEQYF. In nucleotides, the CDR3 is TGTGCCAGCAGCCAAGGGACAGGGTCCACCTACGAGCAGTACTTC.

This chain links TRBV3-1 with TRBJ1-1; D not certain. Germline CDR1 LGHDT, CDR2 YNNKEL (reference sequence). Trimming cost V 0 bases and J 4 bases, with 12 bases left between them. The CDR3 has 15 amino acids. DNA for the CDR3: TGTGCCAGCAGCCAAGAAGGCGGGCAGTTCACTGAAGCTTTCTTT. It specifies CASSQEGGQFTEAFF.

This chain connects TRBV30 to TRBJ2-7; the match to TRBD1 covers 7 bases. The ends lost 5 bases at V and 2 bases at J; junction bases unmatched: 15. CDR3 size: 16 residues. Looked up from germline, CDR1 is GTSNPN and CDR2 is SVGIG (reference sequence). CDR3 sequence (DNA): TGTGCCTGGGCGGACGAAGGGACAGCTTCCCCCTACGAGCAGTACTTC. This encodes CAWADEGTASPYEQYF.

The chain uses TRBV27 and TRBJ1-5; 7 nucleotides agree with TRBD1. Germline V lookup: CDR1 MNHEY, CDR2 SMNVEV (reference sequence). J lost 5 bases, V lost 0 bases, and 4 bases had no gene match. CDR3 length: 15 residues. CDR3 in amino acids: CASSLSTGSDQPQHF. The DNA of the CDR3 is TGTGCCAGCAGTTTATCGACAGGGTCCGATCAGCCCCAGCATTTT.

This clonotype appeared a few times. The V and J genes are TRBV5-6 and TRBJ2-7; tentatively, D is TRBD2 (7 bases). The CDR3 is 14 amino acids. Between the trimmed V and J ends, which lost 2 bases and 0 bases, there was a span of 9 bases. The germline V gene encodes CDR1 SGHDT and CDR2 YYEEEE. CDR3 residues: CASSFGGPSYEQYF. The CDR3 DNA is TGTGCCAGCAGCTTCGGGGGGCCCTCCTACGAGCAGTACTTC.

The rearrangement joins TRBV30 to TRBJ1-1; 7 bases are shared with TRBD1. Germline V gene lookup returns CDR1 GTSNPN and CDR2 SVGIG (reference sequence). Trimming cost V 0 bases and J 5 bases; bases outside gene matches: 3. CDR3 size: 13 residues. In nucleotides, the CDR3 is TGTGCCTGGAGTGTAGGGGGCGAGACTGAAGCTTTCTTT. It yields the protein CAWSVGGETEAFF.

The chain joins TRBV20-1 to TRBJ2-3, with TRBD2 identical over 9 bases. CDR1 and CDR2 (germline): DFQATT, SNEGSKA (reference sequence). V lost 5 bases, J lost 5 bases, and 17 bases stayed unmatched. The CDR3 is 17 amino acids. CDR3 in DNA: TGCAGTGCTCCCCCAGGGGGGACTAGCCCAAACAGAGATACGCAGTATTTT. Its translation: CSAPPGGTSPNRDTQYF.

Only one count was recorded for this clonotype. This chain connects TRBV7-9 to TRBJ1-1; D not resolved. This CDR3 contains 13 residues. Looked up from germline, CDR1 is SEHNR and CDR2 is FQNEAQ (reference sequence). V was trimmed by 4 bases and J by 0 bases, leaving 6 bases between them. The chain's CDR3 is CASSWVMNTEAFF. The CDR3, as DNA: TGTGCCAGCAGCTGGGTGATGAACACTGAAGCTTTCTTT.

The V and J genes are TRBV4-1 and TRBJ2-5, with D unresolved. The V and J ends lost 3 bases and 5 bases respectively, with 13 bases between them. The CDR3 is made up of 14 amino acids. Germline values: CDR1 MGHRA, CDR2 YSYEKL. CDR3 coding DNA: TGCGCCAGCAGCCAGGGCAGTTTGGGGGAGACCCAGTACTTC. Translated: CASSQGSLGETQYF.

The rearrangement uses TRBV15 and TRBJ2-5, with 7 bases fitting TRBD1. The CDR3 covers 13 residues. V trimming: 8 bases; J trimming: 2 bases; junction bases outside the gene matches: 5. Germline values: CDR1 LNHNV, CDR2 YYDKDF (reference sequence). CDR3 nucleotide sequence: TGTGCCACCCACGGGACAGAACAAGAGACCCAGTACTTC. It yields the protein CATHGTEQETQYF.

The CDR3 region has the DNA TGTGCCAGTAGTATAGTGAACGGGGCGCAGTATTTT. Translating it yields CASSIVNGAQYF. The chain uses TRBV19 and TRBJ2-3, with D possibly being TRBD2 (5 bases). From germline, CDR1 is LNHDA and CDR2 SQIVND (reference sequence). CDR3 length equals 12 residues. Trimming stripped 1 base from V and 10 bases from J, with 9 bases between.

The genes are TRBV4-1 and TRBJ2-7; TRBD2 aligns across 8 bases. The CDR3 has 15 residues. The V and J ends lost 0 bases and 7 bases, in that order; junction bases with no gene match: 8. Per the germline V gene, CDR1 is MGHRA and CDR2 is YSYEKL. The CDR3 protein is CASSQEWREDGEQYF. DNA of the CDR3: TGCGCCAGCAGCCAAGAATGGCGGGAGGATGGGGAGCAGTACTTC.

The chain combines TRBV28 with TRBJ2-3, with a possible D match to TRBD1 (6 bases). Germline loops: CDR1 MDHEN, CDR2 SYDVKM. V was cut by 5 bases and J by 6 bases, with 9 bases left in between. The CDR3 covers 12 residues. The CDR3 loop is CASSLQGDTQYF. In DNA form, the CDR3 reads TGTGCCAGCAGTCTCCAGGGGGATACGCAGTATTTT.

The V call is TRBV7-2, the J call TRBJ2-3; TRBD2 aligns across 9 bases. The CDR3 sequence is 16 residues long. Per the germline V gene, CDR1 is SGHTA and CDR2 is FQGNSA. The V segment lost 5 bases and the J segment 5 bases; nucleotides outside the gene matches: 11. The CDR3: CASSLSSAGGRDTQYF. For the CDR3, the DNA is TGTGCCAGCAGCCTCTCCTCAGCGGGAGGTCGAGATACGCAGTATTTT.

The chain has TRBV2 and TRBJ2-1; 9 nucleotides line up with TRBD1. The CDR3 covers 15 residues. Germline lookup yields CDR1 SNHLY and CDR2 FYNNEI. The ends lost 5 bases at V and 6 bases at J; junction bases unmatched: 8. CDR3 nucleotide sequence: TGTGCCAGCAGTACCGGGACAGGGCTGGGCAATGAGCAGTTCTTC. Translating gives CASSTGTGLGNEQFF.

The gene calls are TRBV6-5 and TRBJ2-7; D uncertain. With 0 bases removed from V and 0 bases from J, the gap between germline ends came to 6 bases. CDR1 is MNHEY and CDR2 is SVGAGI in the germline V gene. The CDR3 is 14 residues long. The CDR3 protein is CASSYSRSSYEQYF. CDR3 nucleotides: TGTGCCAGCAGTTACTCAAGATCCTCCTACGAGCAGTACTTC.

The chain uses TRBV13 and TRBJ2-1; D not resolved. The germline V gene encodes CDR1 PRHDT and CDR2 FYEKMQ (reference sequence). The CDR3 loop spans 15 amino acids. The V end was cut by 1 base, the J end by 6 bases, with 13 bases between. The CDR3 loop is CASSLEGRPLNEQFF. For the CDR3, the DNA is TGTGCCAGCAGCTTAGAAGGCAGGCCCCTCAATGAGCAGTTCTTC.

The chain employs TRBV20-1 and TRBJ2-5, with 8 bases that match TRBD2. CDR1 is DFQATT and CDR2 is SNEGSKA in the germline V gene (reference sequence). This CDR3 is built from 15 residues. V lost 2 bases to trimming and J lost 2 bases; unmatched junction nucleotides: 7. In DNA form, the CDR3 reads TGCAGTGCTAGAACCGCTAGCGGGCCGCAAGAGACCCAGTACTTC. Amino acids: CSARTASGPQETQYF.

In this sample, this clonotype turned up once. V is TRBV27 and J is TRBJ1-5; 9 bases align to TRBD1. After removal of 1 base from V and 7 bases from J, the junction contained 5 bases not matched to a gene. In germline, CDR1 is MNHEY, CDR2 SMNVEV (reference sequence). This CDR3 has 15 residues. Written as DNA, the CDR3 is TGTGCCAGCAGTTTATGGGGACAGGGCGGCCAGCCCCAGCATTTT. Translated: CASSLWGQGGQPQHF.